The T cell receptor (beta chain) under discussion was sequenced for a study of T cells expressing NK-cell markers. The CDR3 is 12 amino acids. CDR1 MGHRA and CDR2 YSYEKL come from the germline V gene. From its re-call of the 5' RACE reads, TCRdb lists each CDR3 protein once, without DNA. The sample table includes 300,000 to 500,000 distinct CDR3 sequences. Sequences were obtained from blood T cells: a sorted CD56 or NKG2C T cell subset, CD4+ or CD8+ T cells, or bulk PBMC T cells (not recorded which). This chain links TRBV4-1 with TRBJ1-1; TCRdb's D gene call, TRBD1, goes unchecked for lack of DNA. This clonotype was obtained from a woman aged 50 to 60 in good health. This CDR3 reads CASSQNGIEAFF.